This T cell receptor (beta chain) is from a study of blood T cell repertoires in COVID-19. In the study overall: PBMCs, B-cell-depleted T cells, or T cells were the source of the cDNA or gDNA that made up the material.

This table comes from immunoSEQ multiplex PCR, and its TCRdb copy is limited to in-frame clones, with some not included. The sample shows roughly 150,000 clones, 79% of them seen only once. The CDR3 sequence is 13 residues long. Trimming shortened V by 6 bases and J by 6 bases, and 11 bases separated the two germline ends. The chain uses TRBV12-3 or TRBV12-4 and TRBJ2-2; perhaps TRBD2 as D (5 bases). The source of this sequence is a man in his forties or fifties with active or convalescent COVID-19. Material for sequencing was peripheral blood. CDR3 loop: CASRSEGAGELFF. In nucleotides, the CDR3 is TGTGCCAGCAGATCCGAGGGTGCCGGGGAGCTGTTTTTT.